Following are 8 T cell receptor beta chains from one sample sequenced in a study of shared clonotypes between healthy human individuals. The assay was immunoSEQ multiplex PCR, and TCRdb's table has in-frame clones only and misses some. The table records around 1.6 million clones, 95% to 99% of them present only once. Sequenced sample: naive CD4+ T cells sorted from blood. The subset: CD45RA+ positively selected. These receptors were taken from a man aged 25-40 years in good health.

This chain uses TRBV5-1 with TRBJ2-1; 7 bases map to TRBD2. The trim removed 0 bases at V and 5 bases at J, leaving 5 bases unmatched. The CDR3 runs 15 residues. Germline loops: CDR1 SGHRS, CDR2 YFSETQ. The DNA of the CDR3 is TGCGCCAGCAGCTTGGGCGGGAGTATGGACAATGAGCAGTTCTTC. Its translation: CASSLGGSMDNEQFF.

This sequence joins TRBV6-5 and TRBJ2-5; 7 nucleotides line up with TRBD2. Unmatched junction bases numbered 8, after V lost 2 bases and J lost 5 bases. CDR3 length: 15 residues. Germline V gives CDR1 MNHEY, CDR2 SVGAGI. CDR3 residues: CASSYLPLAIETQYF. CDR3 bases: TGTGCCAGCAGTTACCTCCCACTAGCGATTGAGACCCAGTACTTC.

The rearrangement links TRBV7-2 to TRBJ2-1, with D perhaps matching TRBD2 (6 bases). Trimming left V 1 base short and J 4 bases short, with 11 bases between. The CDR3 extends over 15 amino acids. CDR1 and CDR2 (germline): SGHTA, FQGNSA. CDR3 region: CASSLVGSGYNEQFF. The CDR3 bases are TGTGCCAGCAGCTTAGTCGGGAGTGGGTACAATGAGCAGTTCTTC.

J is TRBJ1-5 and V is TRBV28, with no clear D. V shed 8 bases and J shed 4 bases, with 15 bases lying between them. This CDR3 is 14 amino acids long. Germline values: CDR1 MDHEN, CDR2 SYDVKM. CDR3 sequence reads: CASVLSGVNQPQHF. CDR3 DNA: TGTGCCAGCGTCCTAAGTGGTGTGAATCAGCCCCAGCATTTT.

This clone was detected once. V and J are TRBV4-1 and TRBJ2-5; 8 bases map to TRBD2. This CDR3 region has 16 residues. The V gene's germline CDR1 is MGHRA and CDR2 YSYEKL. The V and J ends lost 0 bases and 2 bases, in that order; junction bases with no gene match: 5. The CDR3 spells CASSQDMASGQETQYF. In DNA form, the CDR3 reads TGCGCCAGCAGCCAAGACATGGCTAGCGGGCAAGAGACCCAGTACTTC.

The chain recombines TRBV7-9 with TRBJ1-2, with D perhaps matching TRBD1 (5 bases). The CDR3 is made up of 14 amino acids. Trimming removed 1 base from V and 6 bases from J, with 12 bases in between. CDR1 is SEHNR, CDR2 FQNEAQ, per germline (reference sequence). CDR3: CASSLVGTRDGYTF. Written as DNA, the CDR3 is TGTGCCAGCAGCTTAGTAGGGACCCGGGATGGCTACACCTTC.

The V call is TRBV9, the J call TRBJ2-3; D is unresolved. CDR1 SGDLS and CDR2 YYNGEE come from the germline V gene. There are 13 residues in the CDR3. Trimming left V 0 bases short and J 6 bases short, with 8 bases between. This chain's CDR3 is CASSVGWQDTQYF. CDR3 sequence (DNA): TGTGCCAGCAGCGTAGGTTGGCAGGATACGCAGTATTTT.

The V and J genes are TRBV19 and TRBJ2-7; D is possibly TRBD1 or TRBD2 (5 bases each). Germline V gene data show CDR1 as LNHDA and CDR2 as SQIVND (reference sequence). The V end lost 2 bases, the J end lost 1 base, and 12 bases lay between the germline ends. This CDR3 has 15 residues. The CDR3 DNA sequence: TGTGCCAGTAGTATAACCGGGACGAGGTCCTACGAGCAGTACTTC. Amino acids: CASSITGTRSYEQYF.